The 25 T cell receptor beta chains listed next were all sequenced from one sample in a study of blood T cells in healthy people across ages (dated by TCRdb to about 2015). Libraries were constructed by 5' RACE. Sequenced on an Illumina HiSeq 2500. A second PCR of about 6 to 11 cycles was performed with a sample-barcoded 5' primer and a J-beta primer mix. TCRdb reran the public reads through fastp at Q25 and MiXCR, keeping productive beta chains. CDR3 protein duplicates are merged, each entry listing the most common genes and DNA. For this sample the table gives about 780,000 distinct CDR3 sequences, of which less than 60% were detected only once. The ten largest clones add up to less than 20% of the sample. Material: blood. The receptors here all came from a man older than 75 in good health.

Here the CDR3 reads CASSADKGRPYEQYF. Written as DNA, the CDR3 is TGTGCCAGCAGCGCCGACAAGGGGAGGCCCTACGAGCAGTACTTC. The chain is built from TRBV9 and TRBJ2-7; D is perhaps TRBD2 (6 bases). The CDR3 contains 15 residues. V was cut by 3 bases and J by 2 bases, with 15 bases left in between. CDR1 and CDR2 (germline): SGDLS, YYNGEE. The complete variable domain, with remaining parts taken from reference TRBV9 and TRBJ2-7, reads DSGVTQTPKHLITATGQRVTLRCSPRSGDLSVYWYQQSLDQGLQFLIQYYNGEERAKGNILERFSAQQFPDLHSELNLSSLELGDSALYFCASSADKGRPYEQYFGPGTRLTVT.

This clonotype was counted only a few times. The chain is built from TRBV6-5 and TRBJ2-5; TRBD2 agrees at 15 bases. Per germline, CDR1 MNHEY and CDR2 SVGAGI. CDR3 size: 14 residues. Trimming took 7 bases from V and 4 from J; bases not matched to a gene: 1. The CDR3 bases are TGTGCCAGCACGGGACTAGCGGGAGGAGAGACCCAGTACTTC. Amino acids: CASTGLAGGETQYF.

The V and J genes are TRBV24-1 and TRBJ2-7; D gene unclear. There are 16 residues in the CDR3. V was trimmed by 1 base and J by 3 bases, leaving 15 bases between them. Germline V lookup: CDR1 KGHDR, CDR2 SFDVKD. The CDR3 DNA reads as TGTGCCACCAGTGATTTCCCCGAGGAGTCTAACTACGAGCAGTACTTC. Translated: CATSDFPEESNYEQYF.

To note about this clonotype: This may be a read error, as it is one base from a much larger clone. The V call is TRBV21-1, the J call TRBJ1-2; TRBD1 is the table's D call and was not checked against the DNA. TRBV21-1 is assigned pseudogene status. The CDR3 spans 16 residues. DNA of the CDR3: TGTGCCAGCAGCAGGGCATCCGGGACAGGGCGCTATGGCTACACCTTC. Translating it yields CASSRASGTGRYGYTF.

The chain couples TRBV9 to TRBJ2-3; D gene uncertain. Germline V gene sequence: CDR1 SGDLS, CDR2 YYNGEE. V lost 4 bases, J lost 0 bases, and 12 bases lay in between. CDR3 size: 15 residues. This CDR3 is CASSPQPTSTDTQYF. For the CDR3, the DNA is TGTGCCAGCAGCCCCCAGCCGACAAGCACAGATACGCAGTATTTT.

The chain uses TRBV7-2 and TRBJ1-2, with 10 nucleotides matching TRBD1. CDR3 size: 14 residues. Trimming removed 5 bases from V and 5 bases from J; junction bases left unmatched: 5. Germline CDR1 reads SGHTA; CDR2 reads FQGNSA. CDR3 DNA sequence: TGTGCCAGCAGCCGACAGGGGGCAATATATGGCTACACCTTC. It translates to CASSRQGAIYGYTF.

The chain is built from TRBV9 and TRBJ2-1; either TRBD1 or TRBD2 may supply D (5 bases each). Trimming cost V 5 bases and J 5 bases, with 26 bases left between them. In germline, CDR1 is SGDLS, CDR2 YYNGEE. The CDR3 spans 18 residues. The CDR3 loop is CASSRILPEGRLNNEQFF. Here the CDR3 DNA reads TGTGCCAGCAGTCGTATCCTCCCCGAGGGACGACTAAACAATGAGCAGTTCTTC.

This clonotype was observed a handful of times. The DNA of the CDR3 is TGTGCCAGCAGAAAGGGACGGGGAGAAACTGAAGCTTTCTTT. This gives the protein CASRKGRGETEAFF. The chain recombines TRBV7-9 with TRBJ1-1, with D perhaps matching TRBD1 (5 bases). CDR3 size: 14 residues. The germline gives CDR1 SEHNR, CDR2 FQNEAQ (reference sequence). V lost 6 bases and J lost 5, with 16 bases in between.

In its sample, this clonotype was seen once. CDR3 protein: CSARSWVRYEQYF. CDR3 sequence (DNA): TGCAGTGCTAGATCGTGGGTGCGCTACGAGCAGTACTTC. The gene calls are TRBV20-1 and TRBJ2-7; D remains ambiguous. This CDR3 has 13 residues. Trimming took 2 bases from V and 3 from J, leaving 11 bases between them. Germline loops: CDR1 DFQATT, CDR2 SNEGSKA (reference sequence).

Many counts were recorded for this clonotype. A read error may explain this, as a much larger clone is one base away. V is TRBV5-1 and J is TRBJ2-1; D might be TRBD2 (6 bases). V shed 3 bases and J shed 4 bases, with 11 bases lying between them. Germline V gene data show CDR1 as SGHRS and CDR2 as YFSETQ. The CDR3 is made up of 14 amino acids. CDR3 in amino acids: CASSSASVYNEQFF. The CDR3 DNA reads TGCGCCAGCAGCTCGGCTAGCGTTTACAATGAGCAGTTCTTC.

CDR3 nucleotides: TGTGCCAGCAGTGTACAGGCCCGAGAGACCCAGTACTTC. Amino acids: CASSVQARETQYF. The V and J genes are TRBV6-6 and TRBJ2-5, with TRBD1 as a possible D gene (5 bases). Germline V lookup: CDR1 MNHNY, CDR2 SVGAGI (reference sequence). V lost 5 bases and J lost 4, with 11 bases in between. This CDR3 has 13 residues.

V gene TRBV6-6 combines with J gene TRBJ1-2; D not resolved. CDR1 MNHNY and CDR2 SVGAGI come from the germline V gene (reference sequence). The CDR3 is 12 amino acids. Written as DNA, the CDR3 is TGTGCGGCGGGCAGAATTAACTATGGCTACACCTTC. It translates to CAAGRINYGYTF.

Here the CDR3 reads CASGSGKIPGGLLFF. The CDR3 region has the DNA TGTGCCAGCGGCTCCGGGAAAATTCCGGGGGGGTTGCTGTTTTTT. The chain has TRBV2 and TRBJ2-2; 8 bases line up with TRBD2. Germline CDR1 is SNHLY and CDR2 is FYNNEI. The CDR3 totals 15 residues. V was clipped by 8 bases and J by 13 bases; unmatched bases: 18.

This clonotype was recorded a few times. The J gene is TRBJ2-7, the V gene TRBV7-8; 7 nucleotides match TRBD1. Germline CDR1 is SGHVS and CDR2 is FQNEAQ. The CDR3 length is 15 residues. The V and J ends lost 0 bases and 2 bases, in that order; junction bases with no gene match: 4. The CDR3 region has the DNA TGTGCCAGCAGCTTAGCTACAGGGGTGGCCTACGAGCAGTACTTC. Protein sequence: CASSLATGVAYEQYF.

The V call is TRBV20-1, the J call TRBJ1-6; tentatively, D is TRBD1 (6 bases). CDR1 is DFQATT, CDR2 SNEGSKA, per germline (reference sequence). The CDR3 extends over 18 amino acids. Trimming stripped 0 bases from V and 0 bases from J, with 15 bases between. Here the CDR3 reads CSARDEITGISYNSPLHF. Here the CDR3 DNA reads TGCAGTGCTAGAGATGAGATAACAGGGATCTCCTATAATTCACCCCTCCACTTT.

The rearrangement links TRBV29-1 to TRBJ2-1, with 8 bases lining up with TRBD1. Per germline, CDR1 SQVTM and CDR2 ANQGSEA. V lost 7 bases to trimming and J lost 5 bases; unmatched junction nucleotides: 4. This CDR3 is 12 amino acids long. The CDR3, as DNA: TGCAGCGCTGACAGGGGAAACAATGAGCAGTTCTTC. This translates into CSADRGNNEQFF.

This clonotype was picked up many times. This chain uses TRBV29-1 with TRBJ2-3; 7 bases fit TRBD2. Germline-derived CDR1 and CDR2 are SQVTM and ANQGSEA. The CDR3 is made up of 12 amino acids. The trim removed 7 bases at V and 5 bases at J, leaving 6 bases unmatched. The CDR3 loop is CSAHTSVDTQYF. DNA for the CDR3: TGCAGCGCCCACACTAGCGTAGATACGCAGTATTTT.

This clonotype is a singleton in its sample. This sequence joins TRBV12-3 or TRBV12-4 and TRBJ2-2; a weak D match, TRBD2 (5 bases). The CDR3 sequence is 14 residues long. The V and J ends lost 2 bases and 5 bases respectively, with 9 bases between them. CDR3 nucleotide sequence: TGTGCCAGCAGTTTAACTAGTCTGACCGGGGAGCTGTTTTTT. It encodes CASSLTSLTGELFF.

V is TRBV21-1 and J is TRBJ2-1; the table's D call TRBD2 went unverified against the DNA. TRBV21-1 is assigned pseudogene status. This CDR3 is built from 16 residues. In nucleotides, the CDR3 is TGTGCCAGCAGCGCCGCGTGTGAGGGCGGAAAAGAGACCCAGTTCTTC. Translation: CASSAACEGGKETQFF.

On this clonotype: Sequence at one end of the junction differs from germline and may be a read error. The V and J genes are TRBV28 and TRBJ2-7; 7 bases map to TRBD1. Looked up from germline, CDR1 is MDHEN and CDR2 is SYDVKM. The CDR3 contains 16 residues. The chain's CDR3 is CASIKLGDSYSDEQYF. The CDR3 DNA reads TGTGCCAGCATCAAATTGGGGGACAGCTACTCCGACGAGCAGTACTTC.

The chain has TRBV20-1 and TRBJ1-1; D is possibly TRBD1 (6 bases). V was clipped by 5 bases and J by 4 bases, with 14 bases between them. Germline CDR1 and CDR2: DFQATT and SNEGSKA (reference sequence). The CDR3 runs 13 residues. DNA for the CDR3: TGCAGTGCTGGGAAGGGGGTAGGCACTGAAGCTTTCTTT. It codes for CSAGKGVGTEAFF.

J is TRBJ2-5 and V is TRBV5-1; maybe TRBD1 (6 bases). CDR3 length: 14 residues. The germline gives CDR1 SGHRS, CDR2 YFSETQ. Trimming cost V 0 bases and J 4 bases, with 10 bases left between them. CDR3 DNA sequence: TGCGCCAGCAGCTTGGTTATAGGGGGAGAGACCCAGTACTTC. Its translation: CASSLVIGGETQYF.

The chain combines TRBV9 with TRBJ2-3, with 15 positions matching TRBD2. The CDR3 loop spans 18 amino acids. The ends lost 3 bases at V and 1 base at J; junction bases unmatched: 6. The germline V gene has CDR1 SGDLS and CDR2 YYNGEE. CDR3 in amino acids: CASSAGTSGRLGTDTQYF. The CDR3 DNA sequence: TGTGCCAGCAGCGCCGGGACTAGCGGGAGGTTAGGCACAGATACGCAGTATTTT.

The V gene is TRBV28, the J gene TRBJ2-1, with 7 bases that match TRBD2. The CDR3 is 15 residues long. V was pared by 5 bases and J by 2 bases, with 6 bases of the junction left unmatched. Germline V gene sequence: CDR1 MDHEN, CDR2 SYDVKM. The CDR3 here is CASSPLADAYNEQFF. The DNA of the CDR3 is TGTGCCAGCAGTCCCCTAGCGGATGCCTACAATGAGCAGTTCTTC.

This clonotype was seen a handful of times. This rearrangement joins TRBV10-3 to TRBJ2-5, with TRBD1 matching over 12 bases. This CDR3 region has 14 residues. Germline CDR1 and CDR2: ENHRY and SYGVKD. J lost 5 bases, V lost 3 bases, and 1 base had no gene match. For the CDR3, the DNA is TGTGCCATCAGTGAAGGGACAGGGGGCGAGACCCAGTACTTC. It codes for CAISEGTGGETQYF.